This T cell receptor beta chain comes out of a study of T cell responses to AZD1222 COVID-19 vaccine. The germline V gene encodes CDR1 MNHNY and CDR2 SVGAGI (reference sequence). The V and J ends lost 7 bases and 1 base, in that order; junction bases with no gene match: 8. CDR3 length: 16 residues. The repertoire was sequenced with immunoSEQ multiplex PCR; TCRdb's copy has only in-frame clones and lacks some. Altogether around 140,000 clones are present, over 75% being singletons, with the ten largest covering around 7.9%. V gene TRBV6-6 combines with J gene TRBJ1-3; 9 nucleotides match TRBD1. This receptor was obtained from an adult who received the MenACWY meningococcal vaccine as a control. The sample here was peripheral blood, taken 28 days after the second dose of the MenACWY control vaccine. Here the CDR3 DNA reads TGTGCCAGCACCCGGACAGGGGAAACTTCTGGAAACACCATATATTTT. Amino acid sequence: CASTRTGETSGNTIYF.